The sequence of this T cell receptor beta chain was determined in a study of blood T cell repertoires in COVID-19. Overall study context: Samples representing acute and convalescent COVID-19 were sourced from the United States, Italy and Spain. The cDNA or gDNA used as material had been derived from T cells, B-cell-depleted T cells, or PBMCs.

Some clones are missing from TCRdb's copy, which holds only in-frame ones; the method was immunoSEQ multiplex PCR. The sample has 95,000 to 100,000 clones; about four fifths are singletons. The sample consisted of peripheral blood. The sequence derives from a human donor in a cohort sampled during active COVID-19.

As DNA, the CDR3 is TGTGCCAGCAGCCAGATCAGGGGGAGTGACACTGAAGCTTTCTTT. Translated: CASSQIRGSDTEAFF. This chain links TRBV14 with TRBJ1-1; the match to TRBD1 covers 7 bases. CDR3 size: 15 residues. Unmatched junction bases numbered 7, after V lost 3 bases and J lost 3 bases. Germline V lookup: CDR1 SGHDN, CDR2 FVKESK.